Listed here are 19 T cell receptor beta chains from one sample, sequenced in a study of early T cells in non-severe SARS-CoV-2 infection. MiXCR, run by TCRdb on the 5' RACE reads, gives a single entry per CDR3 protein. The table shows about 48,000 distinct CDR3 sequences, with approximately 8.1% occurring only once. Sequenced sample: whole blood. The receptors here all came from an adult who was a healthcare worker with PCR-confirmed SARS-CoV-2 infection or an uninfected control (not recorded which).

The CDR3 sequence is CAWSKGNYGYTF. In nucleotides, the CDR3 is TGTGCCTGGAGCAAGGGGAACTATGGCTACACCTTC. The chain recombines TRBV30 with TRBJ1-2; possibly TRBD1 for D (5 bases). The V end lost 3 bases, the J end lost 2 bases, and 7 bases lay between the germline ends. CDR3 size: 12 residues. From germline, CDR1 is GTSNPN and CDR2 SVGIG (reference sequence).

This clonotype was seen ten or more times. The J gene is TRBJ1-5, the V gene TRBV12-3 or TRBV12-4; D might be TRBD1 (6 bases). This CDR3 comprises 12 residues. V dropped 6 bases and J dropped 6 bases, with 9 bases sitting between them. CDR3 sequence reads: CASRTGRQPQHF. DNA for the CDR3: TGTGCCAGCAGAACAGGGCGTCAGCCCCAGCATTTT.

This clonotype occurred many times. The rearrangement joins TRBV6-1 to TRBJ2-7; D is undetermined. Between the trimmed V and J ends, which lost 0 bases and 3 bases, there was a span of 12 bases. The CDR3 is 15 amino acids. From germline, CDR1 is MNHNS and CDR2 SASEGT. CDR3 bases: TGTGCCAGCAGTGAAGCGATCTACCACCACTACGAGCAGTACTTC. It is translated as CASSEAIYHHYEQYF.

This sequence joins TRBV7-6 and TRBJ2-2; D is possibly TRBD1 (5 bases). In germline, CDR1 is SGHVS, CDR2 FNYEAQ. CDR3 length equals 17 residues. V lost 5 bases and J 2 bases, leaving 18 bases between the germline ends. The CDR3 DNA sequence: TGTGCCAGCAGCGAATACAGGACACGAGATAACACCGGGGAGCTGTTTTTT. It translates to CASSEYRTRDNTGELFF.

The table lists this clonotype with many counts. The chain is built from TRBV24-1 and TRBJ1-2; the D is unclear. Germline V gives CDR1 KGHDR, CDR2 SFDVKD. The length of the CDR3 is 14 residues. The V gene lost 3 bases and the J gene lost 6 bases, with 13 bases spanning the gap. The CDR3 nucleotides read TGTGCCACCAGTGATGCGGGCCAATTTAATGGCTACACCTTC. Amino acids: CATSDAGQFNGYTF.

The CDR3 DNA reads TGTGCCAGCAGTTCGCTAGCGGGAGGCAAGGAGCAGTTCTTC. This translates into CASSSLAGGKEQFF. The V and J genes are TRBV25-1 and TRBJ2-1; TRBD2 agrees at 11 bases. CDR1 is MGHDK and CDR2 is SYGVNS in the germline V gene. The CDR3 spans 14 residues. After removal of 5 bases from V and 10 bases from J, the junction contained 7 bases not matched to a gene.

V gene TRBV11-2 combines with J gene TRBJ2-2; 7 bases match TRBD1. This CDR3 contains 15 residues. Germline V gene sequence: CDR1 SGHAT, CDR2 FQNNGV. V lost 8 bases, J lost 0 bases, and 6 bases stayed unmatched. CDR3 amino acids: CASGVGTANTGELFF. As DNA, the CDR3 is TGTGCCAGCGGAGTGGGGACAGCGAACACCGGGGAGCTGTTTTTT.

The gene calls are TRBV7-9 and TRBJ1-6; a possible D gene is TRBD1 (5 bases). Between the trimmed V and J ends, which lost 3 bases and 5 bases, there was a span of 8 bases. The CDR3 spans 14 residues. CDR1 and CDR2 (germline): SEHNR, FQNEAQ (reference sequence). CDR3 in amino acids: CASSFETDNSPLHF. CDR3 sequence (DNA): TGTGCCAGCAGCTTTGAGACAGATAATTCACCCCTCCACTTT. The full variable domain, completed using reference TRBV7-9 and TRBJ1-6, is DTGVSQNPRHKITKRGQNVTFRCDPISEHNRLYWYRQTLGQGPEFLTYFQNEAQLEKSRLLSDRFSAERPKGSFSTLEIQRTEQGDSAMYLCASSFETDNSPLHFGNGTRLTVT.

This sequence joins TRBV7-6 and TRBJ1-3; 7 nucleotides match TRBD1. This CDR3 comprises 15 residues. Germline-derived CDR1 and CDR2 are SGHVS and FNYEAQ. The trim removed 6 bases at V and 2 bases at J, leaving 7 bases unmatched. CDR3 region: CASSPWDSTGNTIYF. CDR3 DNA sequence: TGTGCCAGCAGTCCATGGGACAGCACTGGAAACACCATATATTTT.

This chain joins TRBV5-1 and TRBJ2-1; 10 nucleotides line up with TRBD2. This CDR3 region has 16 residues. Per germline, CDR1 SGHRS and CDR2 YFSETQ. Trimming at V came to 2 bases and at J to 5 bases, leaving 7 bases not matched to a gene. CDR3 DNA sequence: TGCGCCAGCAGCTTTGGCCCTAGCGGGGGCAACAATGAGCAGTTCTTC. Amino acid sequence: CASSFGPSGGNNEQFF.

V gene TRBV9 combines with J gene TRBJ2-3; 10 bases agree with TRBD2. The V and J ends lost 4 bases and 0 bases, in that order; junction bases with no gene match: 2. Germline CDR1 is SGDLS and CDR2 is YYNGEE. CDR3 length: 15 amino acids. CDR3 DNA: TGTGCCAGCAGCACTAGCGGGGTGAGCACAGATACGCAGTATTTT. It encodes CASSTSGVSTDTQYF. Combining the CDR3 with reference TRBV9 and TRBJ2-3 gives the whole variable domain DSGVTQTPKHLITATGQRVTLRCSPRSGDLSVYWYQQSLDQGLQFLIQYYNGEERAKGNILERFSAQQFPDLHSELNLSSLELGDSALYFCASSTSGVSTDTQYFGPGTRLTVL.

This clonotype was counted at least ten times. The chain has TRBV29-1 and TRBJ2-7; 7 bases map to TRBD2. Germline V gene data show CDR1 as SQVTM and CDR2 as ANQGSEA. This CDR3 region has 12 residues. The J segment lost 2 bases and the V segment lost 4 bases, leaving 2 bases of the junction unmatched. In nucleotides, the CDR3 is TGCAGCGTTGCCAGCGGGGCCTACGAGCAGTACTTC. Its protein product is CSVASGAYEQYF.

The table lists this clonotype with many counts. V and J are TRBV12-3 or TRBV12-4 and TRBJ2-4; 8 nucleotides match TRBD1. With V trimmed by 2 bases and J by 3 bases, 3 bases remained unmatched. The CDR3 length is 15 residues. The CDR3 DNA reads TGTGCCAGCAGTTTACAAGGACAGGGCAAAAACATTCAGTACTTC. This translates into CASSLQGQGKNIQYF.

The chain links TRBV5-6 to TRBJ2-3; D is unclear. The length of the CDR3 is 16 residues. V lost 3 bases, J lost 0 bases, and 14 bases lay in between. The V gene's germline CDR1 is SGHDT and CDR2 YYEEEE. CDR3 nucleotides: TGTGCCAGCAGCTCGCTAGGGTCCACTAGCACAGATACGCAGTATTTT. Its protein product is CASSSLGSTSTDTQYF.

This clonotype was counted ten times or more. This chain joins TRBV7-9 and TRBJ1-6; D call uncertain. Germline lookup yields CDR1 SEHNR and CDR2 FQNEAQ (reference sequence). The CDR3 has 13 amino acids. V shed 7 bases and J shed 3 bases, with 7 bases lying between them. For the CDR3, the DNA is TGTGCCAGCACTGTTAACTATAATTCACCCCTCCACTTT. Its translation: CASTVNYNSPLHF.

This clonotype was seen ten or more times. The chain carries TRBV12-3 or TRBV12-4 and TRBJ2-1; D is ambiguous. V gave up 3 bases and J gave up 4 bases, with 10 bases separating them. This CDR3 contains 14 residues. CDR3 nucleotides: TGTGCCAGCAGTTTGCGGCAGGTTTACAATGAGCAGTTCTTC. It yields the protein CASSLRQVYNEQFF.

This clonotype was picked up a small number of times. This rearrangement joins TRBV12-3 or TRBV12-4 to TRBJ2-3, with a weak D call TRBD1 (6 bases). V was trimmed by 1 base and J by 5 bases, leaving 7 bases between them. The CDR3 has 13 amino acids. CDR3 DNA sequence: TGTGCCAGCAGTTTAGGGGGGCGAGATACGCAGTATTTT. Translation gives CASSLGGRDTQYF.

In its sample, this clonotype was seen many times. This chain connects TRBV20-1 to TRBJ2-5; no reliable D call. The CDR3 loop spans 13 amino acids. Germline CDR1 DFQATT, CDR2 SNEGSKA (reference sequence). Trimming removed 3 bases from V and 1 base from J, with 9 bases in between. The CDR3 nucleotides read TGCAGTGCTAGCGGTCAAATCCAAGAGACCCAGTACTTC. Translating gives CSASGQIQETQYF.

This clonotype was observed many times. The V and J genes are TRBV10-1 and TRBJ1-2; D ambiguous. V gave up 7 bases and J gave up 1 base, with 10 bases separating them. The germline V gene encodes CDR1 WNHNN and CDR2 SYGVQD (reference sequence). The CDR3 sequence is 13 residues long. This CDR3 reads CASMFPYNYGYTF. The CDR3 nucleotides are TGCGCCAGCATGTTTCCCTATAACTATGGCTACACCTTC.